Below are 23 T cell receptor beta chains sequenced from a single sample in a study of cytomegalovirus exposure and HLA in healthy donors. The primer mix had 60 Vbeta and 13 Jbeta primers. Here immunoSEQ multiplex PCR was the method, and the copy in TCRdb shows in-frame clones only, minus some. Of around 210,000 clones listed, under 85% are singletons. Material for sequencing was PBMCs. Every receptor here comes from a man aged 45-60 years in good health and CMV-seronegative.

The rearrangement uses TRBV19 and TRBJ1-5; D unresolved. Trimming removed 9 bases from V and 2 bases from J, with 14 bases in between. The CDR3 consists of 14 residues. Germline CDR1 reads LNHDA; CDR2 reads SQIVND (reference sequence). The CDR3 DNA follows: TGTGCCAGCAGTTTCGCGGGTGGCAATCAGCCCCAGCATTTT. Its translation is CASSFAGGNQPQHF.

The V gene is TRBV30, the J gene TRBJ1-1; 9 bases line up with TRBD1. After removal of 2 bases from V and 2 bases from J, the junction contained 9 bases not matched to a gene. The germline V gene has CDR1 GTSNPN and CDR2 SVGIG (reference sequence). The CDR3 is 16 amino acids. The chain's CDR3 is CAWSPPGQGRNTEAFF. The CDR3 DNA reads as TGTGCCTGGAGTCCCCCGGGACAGGGTCGTAACACTGAAGCTTTCTTT.

The rearrangement joins TRBV6-5 to TRBJ1-2; no definite D call. In germline, CDR1 is MNHEY, CDR2 SVGAGI. Trimming pared 2 bases from V and 4 bases from J, leaving 14 bases between. This CDR3 spans 15 amino acids. CDR3 bases: TGTGCCAGCAGTTACCCCGGGGTAGGCGTCTATGGCTACACCTTC. It codes for CASSYPGVGVYGYTF.

Comments on this clone: The same CDR3 arises from other DNA sequences in this sample as well. The rearrangement uses TRBV2 and TRBJ2-2, with 14 bases identical to TRBD2. Trimming removed 6 bases from V and 6 bases from J; junction bases left unmatched: 3. The CDR3 consists of 15 residues. Germline loops: CDR1 SNHLY, CDR2 FYNNEI. CDR3 nucleotides: TGTGCCAGCAGGGGACTAGCGGGAGTTTCCGGGGAGCTGTTTTTT. Translation gives CASRGLAGVSGELFF. Variable domain in full (rest from reference TRBV2 and TRBJ2-2): EPEVTQTPSHQVTQMGQEVILRCVPISNHLYFYWYRQILGQKVEFLVSFYNNEISEKSEIFDDQFSVERPDGSNFTLKIRSTKLEDSAMYFCASRGLAGVSGELFFGEGSRLTVL.

The rearrangement links TRBV27 to TRBJ2-6, with D possibly matching TRBD1 (7 bases). V gave up 6 bases and J gave up 1 base, with 16 bases separating them. Germline V gene sequence: CDR1 MNHEY, CDR2 SMNVEV (reference sequence). The CDR3 sequence is 17 residues long. The CDR3 loop reads CASRTSHRGSGANVLTF. Here the CDR3 DNA reads TGTGCCAGCAGGACTAGTCACAGGGGTTCTGGGGCCAACGTCCTGACTTTC.

The J gene is TRBJ2-5, the V gene TRBV5-1; 8 bases line up with TRBD2. The CDR3 length is 14 residues. V dropped 6 bases and J dropped 2; count of bases not matched to a gene: 6. Per germline, CDR1 SGHRS and CDR2 YFSETQ. As DNA, the CDR3 is TGCGCCAGCACCCGGGGGGGACAACAAGAGACCCAGTACTTC. Amino acids: CASTRGGQQETQYF.

V and J are TRBV5-1 and TRBJ2-5; TRBD2 matches 11 bases. The tail of the sequence fits TRBJ2-7 better, so the J call may be wrong. Per germline, CDR1 SGHRS and CDR2 YFSETQ. This CDR3 spans 13 amino acids. The CDR3 DNA reads TGCGCCAGAACTAGCGGGAGAGGCCACGAGCAGTACTTC. Translation: CARTSGRGHEQYF.

This chain connects TRBV6-4 to TRBJ2-7; D remains unclear. The CDR3 has 16 residues. The germline gives CDR1 MRHNA, CDR2 SNTAGT. V lost 7 bases, J lost 0 bases, and 19 bases lay in between. The CDR3 coding sequence is TGTGCCAGCACCCCTTCAAGCAGCGCGAGCTCCTACGAGCAGTACTTC. This gives the protein CASTPSSSASSYEQYF.

V is TRBV5-6 and J is TRBJ2-3; D not certain. The V end lost 4 bases, the J end lost 2 bases, and 5 bases lay between the germline ends. CDR3 size: 12 residues. In germline, CDR1 is SGHDT, CDR2 YYEEEE. In DNA form, the CDR3 reads TGTGCCAGCAGCACTTACACAGATACGCAGTATTTT. It encodes CASSTYTDTQYF.

V gene TRBV30 combines with J gene TRBJ2-2; TRBD2 agrees at 8 bases. The CDR3 has 14 residues. V dropped 5 bases and J dropped 3; count of bases not matched to a gene: 5. Germline V CDR1 and CDR2: GTSNPN, SVGIG (reference sequence). CDR3: CAWESGGYTGELFF. In DNA, the CDR3 is TGTGCCTGGGAGAGCGGGGGATACACCGGGGAGCTGTTTTTT.

The rearrangement links TRBV5-1 to TRBJ2-4; tentative D call: TRBD1 (6 bases). Germline assignment: CDR1 SGHRS and CDR2 YFSETQ. This CDR3 has 16 amino acids. The germline V and J ends were trimmed by 0 bases and 7 bases, with 17 bases remaining between them. CDR3 sequence (DNA): TGCGCCAGCAGCTTGGTGACAGGCCAACCGGGGAACATTCAGTACTTC. This codes for CASSLVTGQPGNIQYF.

This clone was seen a single time. The chain employs TRBV7-2 and TRBJ1-2; D call uncertain. This CDR3 has 12 amino acids. CDR1 SGHTA and CDR2 FQGNSA come from the germline V gene. With 3 bases removed from V and 12 bases from J, the gap between germline ends came to 14 bases. The CDR3 DNA reads as TGTGCCAGCAGCTTCCCTTCTACGGTAAACACCTTC. It yields the protein CASSFPSTVNTF.

The chain joins TRBV5-1 to TRBJ1-1; 8 bases line up with TRBD1. Losses at the gene ends were 5 bases for V and 3 bases for J; bases not matched to a gene: 12. Per germline, CDR1 SGHRS and CDR2 YFSETQ. This CDR3 is 16 amino acids long. CDR3 protein: CASRPGGATSYTEAFF. CDR3 coding DNA: TGCGCCAGCAGGCCAGGGGGCGCGACCTCGTACACTGAAGCTTTCTTT.

The rearrangement joins TRBV10-3 to TRBJ2-7; a possible D gene is TRBD1 (5 bases). Germline values: CDR1 ENHRY, CDR2 SYGVKD. This CDR3 contains 14 residues. Trimming removed 7 bases from V and 2 bases from J, with 15 bases in between. CDR3 in amino acids: CAITDSKGAYEQYF. The CDR3 DNA follows: TGTGCCATCACCGATTCGAAAGGGGCCTACGAGCAGTACTTC.

This clone was recorded a few times. The chain has TRBV5-1 and TRBJ2-7; 7 nucleotides line up with TRBD2. This CDR3 is built from 15 residues. From germline, CDR1 is SGHRS and CDR2 YFSETQ. Unmatched junction bases numbered 7, after V lost 4 bases and J lost 0 bases. This CDR3 reads CASSPGGDVSYEQYF. CDR3 DNA: TGCGCCAGCAGCCCGGGGGGAGACGTCTCCTACGAGCAGTACTTC.

This chain connects TRBV10-2 to TRBJ1-2; D is perhaps TRBD1 (5 bases). The CDR3 is 15 amino acids. Trimming left V 0 bases short and J 8 bases short, with 16 bases between. Germline V CDR1 and CDR2: WSHSY, SAAADI. In DNA, the CDR3 is TGCGCCAGCAGTGAGTCACAGGCCCGGGTTGGCGGCTACACCTTC. Translated: CASSESQARVGGYTF.

V usage is TRBV27 and J usage is TRBJ2-7, with 7 bases that match TRBD2. V was pared by 6 bases and J by 2 bases, with 7 bases of the junction left unmatched. The CDR3 runs 14 residues. Germline lookup yields CDR1 MNHEY and CDR2 SMNVEV (reference sequence). The CDR3 protein is CASSPSGTAYEQYF. The CDR3 coding sequence is TGTGCCAGCAGCCCAAGCGGGACGGCCTACGAGCAGTACTTC.

The chain employs TRBV5-1 and TRBJ1-3; possibly TRBD1 for D (6 bases). Trimming took 4 bases from V and 2 from J, leaving 16 bases between them. Germline V lookup: CDR1 SGHRS, CDR2 YFSETQ. There are 16 residues in the CDR3. The CDR3 protein is CASSLADRHTGNTIYF. CDR3 DNA: TGCGCCAGCAGCCTTGCGGACAGACACACTGGAAACACCATATATTTT.

This clone was counted only a few times. This chain uses TRBV19 with TRBJ1-1, with unresolved D. This CDR3 comprises 15 residues. V gave up 3 bases and J gave up 0 bases, with 11 bases separating them. Germline V gene sequence: CDR1 LNHDA, CDR2 SQIVND (reference sequence). The chain's CDR3 is CASSMAAALNTEAFF. CDR3 DNA: TGTGCCAGTAGTATGGCGGCAGCCTTGAACACTGAAGCTTTCTTT.

This clone was seen only once. The V gene is TRBV9, the J gene TRBJ2-3; 10 bases agree with TRBD2. This CDR3 is 17 amino acids long. The germline V gene has CDR1 SGDLS and CDR2 YYNGEE. Unmatched junction bases numbered 9, after V lost 1 base and J lost 4 bases. The CDR3, as DNA: TGTGCCAGCAGCGTACTTCCTAGCGGGAGTTCGGCAGATACGCAGTATTTT. This codes for CASSVLPSGSSADTQYF.

The chain combines TRBV10-1 with TRBJ2-3; 10 nucleotides line up with TRBD2. The germline V gene has CDR1 WNHNN and CDR2 SYGVQD (reference sequence). Trimming cost V 5 bases and J 2 bases; bases outside gene matches: 4. The CDR3 sequence is 15 residues long. The CDR3 DNA sequence: TGCGCCAGCAGTCCGGGACTAGCGATCACAGATACGCAGTATTTT. Its protein product is CASSPGLAITDTQYF.

This clone has only one observation. The J gene is TRBJ1-1, the V gene TRBV7-9; maybe TRBD1 (5 bases). Germline CDR1 reads SEHNR; CDR2 reads FQNEAQ (reference sequence). The CDR3 sequence is 14 residues long. Trimming stripped 11 bases from V and 10 bases from J, with 26 bases between. The chain's CDR3 is CAYTDSARTVGAFF. In DNA, the CDR3 is TGTGCCTATACCGACAGTGCCCGGACGGTTGGAGCTTTCTTT.

The rearrangement uses TRBV9 and TRBJ2-2; 9 nucleotides align to TRBD1. There are 19 residues in the CDR3. Trimming took 1 base from V and 2 from J; bases not matched to a gene: 12. Germline V gene sequence: CDR1 SGDLS, CDR2 YYNGEE. The CDR3 region is CASSVTPGQGPSNTGELFF. The DNA of the CDR3 is TGTGCCAGCAGCGTAACCCCGGGACAGGGCCCTAGCAACACCGGGGAGCTGTTTTTT. Full variable domain (outside the CDR3, taken from reference TRBV9 and TRBJ2-2): DSGVTQTPKHLITATGQRVTLRCSPRSGDLSVYWYQQSLDQGLQFLIQYYNGEERAKGNILERFSAQQFPDLHSELNLSSLELGDSALYFCASSVTPGQGPSNTGELFFGEGSRLTVL.